This T cell receptor (beta chain) was obtained from a study of shared clonotypes between healthy human individuals. As for the study in general: Three plates were used per donor for CD4 naive, three for CD4 memory, two for CD8 naive and one for CD8 memory. Overall study findings and caveats: All-four-donor shared clonotypes had higher generation probabilities than non-shared clonotypes did. Sampling used blood alone; tissue repertoires probably differ.

Investigators spread the genomic DNA of each subset evenly over several immunoSEQ plates. Libraries were prepared by immunoSEQ multiplex PCR; TCRdb keeps only in-frame clonotypes and omits some of them. The repertoire holds approximately 600,000 clones, with 85% to 95% as singletons. CDR3 size: 14 residues. The V end lost 5 bases, the J end lost 4 bases, and 15 bases lay between the germline ends. Per the germline V gene, CDR1 is SGHTA and CDR2 is FQGNSA. A word on this clone: Its cognate antigen is unknown.

CD8 cells classed as naive were CD45RO-negative and positively selected for CCR7, excluding terminally differentiated effector memory CD45RA+ cells. The receptor's source is a woman in her twenties or thirties in good health. The rearrangement joins TRBV7-2 to TRBJ2-7; D may be TRBD2 (6 bases). The sample consisted of naive CD8+ T cells sorted from blood. This CDR3 reads CASSLGLAQYEQYF. In DNA form, the CDR3 reads TGTGCCAGCAGCCTGGGACTGGCCCAATACGAGCAGTACTTC.